The 28 T cell receptor beta chains below come from one sample, sequenced in a study of prognosis after radiotherapy for stage I lung cancer. Genomic DNA served as the source from which two-round multiplex PCR generated TCR beta CDR3 amplicons. Specific primers for each TRBV and TRBJ gene were what first-round PCR used. TCRdb fed the multiplex PCR reads into MiXCR, producing one record per CDR3 protein. The sample records fewer than 20,000 distinct CDR3 sequences, around 55% being singletons. The sequencing here drew on PBMCs, taken before or after stereotactic body radiation therapy (not recorded which). These receptors originate from a donor aged 50 or older with non-small cell lung cancer.

The table lists this clonotype with many counts. The rearrangement joins TRBV24-1 to TRBJ2-3, with a tentative D call TRBD1 (6 bases). The germline V gene encodes CDR1 KGHDR and CDR2 SFDVKD. This CDR3 spans 16 amino acids. V was pared by 3 bases and J by 3 bases, with 15 bases between. The DNA of the CDR3 is TGTGCCACCAGTGATCCAAACAGGGTAGGGACAGATACGCAGTATTTT. Its protein product is CATSDPNRVGTDTQYF.

This clonotype was counted many times. This chain uses TRBV10-3 with TRBJ2-7; TRBD1 agrees at 8 bases. The CDR3 contains 14 residues. Germline V gives CDR1 ENHRY, CDR2 SYGVKD. Unmatched junction bases numbered 3, after V lost 2 bases and J lost 3 bases. CDR3 residues: CAISEGQGHYEQYF. DNA of the CDR3: TGTGCCATCAGTGAGGGACAGGGACACTACGAGCAGTACTTC.

This clonotype has at least ten counts. The rearrangement links TRBV27 to TRBJ1-1, with 7 nucleotides matching TRBD1. In germline, CDR1 is MNHEY, CDR2 SMNVEV (reference sequence). Trimming took 7 bases from V and 1 from J; bases not matched to a gene: 9. The CDR3 is made up of 15 amino acids. Here the CDR3 DNA reads TGTGCCAGCATGAAGGTAGGGGGCAGGAACACTGAAGCTTTCTTT. Its protein product is CASMKVGGRNTEAFF.

A remark on this clonotype: The junction shows a germline mismatch at one end, possibly a read error. The V and J genes are TRBV6-2 or TRBV6-3 and TRBJ1-6, with D unresolved. Germline lookup yields CDR1 MNHEY and CDR2 SVGEGT. The CDR3 has 17 amino acids. CDR3 sequence: CASSYRDRPINNSSLHF. The DNA of the CDR3 is TGTGCCAGCAGTTATAGAGACCGCCCGATCAATAATTCATCCCTCCACTTT.

This clonotype showed up just once. A read error is the likely source, as a far larger clone sits one nucleotide away. The V and J genes are TRBV6-2 or TRBV6-3 and TRBJ2-1, with D possibly TRBD2 on 6 matching bases. Trimming pared 5 bases from V and 9 bases from J, leaving 17 bases between. The CDR3 is 14 amino acids. Germline V gene data show CDR1 as MNHEY and CDR2 as SVGEGT. CDR3 sequence reads: CASSNDGVGGEQFF. In nucleotides, the CDR3 is TGTGCCAGCAGTAACGATGGGGTGGGAGGTGAGCAGTTCTTC.

This clonotype rates as medium-sized (0.01 to 0.1%). The chain has TRBV5-1 and TRBJ2-1, with 10 bases fitting TRBD1. The CDR3 runs to 15 residues. CDR1 and CDR2 (germline): SGHRS, YFSETQ. With V trimmed by 1 base and J by 5 bases, 3 bases remained unmatched. The CDR3 region is CASSLRQGADNEQFF. DNA of the CDR3: TGCGCCAGCAGCTTGCGACAGGGGGCGGACAATGAGCAGTTCTTC.

By its share, this clonotype is medium-sized. This chain uses TRBV4-1 with TRBJ2-3; possibly TRBD1 for D (6 bases). Trimming removed 3 bases from V and 0 bases from J, with 13 bases in between. Per germline, CDR1 MGHRA and CDR2 YSYEKL. The CDR3 has 16 residues. The CDR3 reads CASSQEWTASTDTQYF. CDR3 sequence (DNA): TGCGCCAGCAGCCAGGAATGGACAGCTAGCACAGATACGCAGTATTTT.

Within the sample, this clonotype is medium-sized. CDR3 bases: TGTGCCAGCAGCCCCGACAGTACTAATTCACCCCTCCACTTT. This encodes CASSPDSTNSPLHF. The gene calls are TRBV6-4 and TRBJ1-6; perhaps TRBD1 as D (5 bases). Germline loops: CDR1 MRHNA, CDR2 SNTAGT. The length of the CDR3 is 14 residues. Deletions cut 6 bases from V and 6 bases from J, with 12 bases between.

This clonotype came up many times. The chain links TRBV20-1 to TRBJ2-1, with D possibly matching TRBD2 (5 bases). The germline V gene encodes CDR1 DFQATT and CDR2 SNEGSKA (reference sequence). The CDR3 is 13 residues long. Trimming stripped 6 bases from V and 2 bases from J, with 11 bases between. CDR3 nucleotides: TGCAGTGCCGGGGAATTCACCTACAATGAGCAGTTCTTC. Protein sequence: CSAGEFTYNEQFF.

This clonotype was seen at least ten times. A much larger clone is a single base away; this may be a read error. The chain uses TRBV19 and TRBJ1-1; TRBD1 agrees at 7 bases. Per germline, CDR1 LNHDA and CDR2 SQIVND (reference sequence). This CDR3 spans 14 amino acids. CDR3 residues: CASSGRQGHTEALF. The CDR3 DNA reads TGTGCCAGTAGTGGACGACAGGGCCACACTGAAGCTCTCTTT.

With respect to this clonotype: An end of the junction does not agree with germline; a read error may underlie this. The chain couples TRBV25-1 to TRBJ1-6; D is undetermined. This CDR3 has 14 residues. In germline, CDR1 is MGHDK, CDR2 SYGVNS. The CDR3 sequence is CDSSARTGNSTLHF. CDR3 nucleotides: TGTGACAGCAGTGCCAGGACCGGGAATTCAACCCTCCACTTT.

This clonotype was seen a handful of times. The rearrangement joins TRBV7-9 to TRBJ1-2; D is uncertain. There are 14 residues in the CDR3. V lost 1 base to trimming and J lost 3 bases, with 9 bases between them. The germline V gene has CDR1 SEHNR and CDR2 FQNEAQ (reference sequence). Written as DNA, the CDR3 is TGTGCCAGCAGCTTAGTTCTGGACGACTATGGCTACACCTTC. Its protein product is CASSLVLDDYGYTF.

The chain employs TRBV11-2 and TRBJ2-1, with D possibly being TRBD1 or TRBD2 (5 bases each). CDR1 SGHAT and CDR2 FQNNGV come from the germline V gene. There are 15 residues in the CDR3. V was cut by 2 bases and J by 4 bases, with 12 bases left in between. The CDR3: CASSLPPGGYNEQFF. The CDR3 DNA reads as TGTGCCAGCAGCTTACCCCCTGGGGGATACAATGAGCAGTTCTTC. Together with reference TRBV11-2 and TRBJ2-1, the CDR3 gives the full variable domain: EAGVAQSPRYKIIEKRQSVAFWCNPISGHATLYWYQQILGQGPKLLIQFQNNGVVDDSQLPKDRFSAERLKGVDSTLKIQPAKLEDSAVYLCASSLPPGGYNEQFFGPGTRLTVL.

This clonotype was recorded at least ten times. This chain joins TRBV2 and TRBJ2-7, with TRBD2 matching 11 bases. The CDR3 is made up of 12 amino acids. Germline CDR1 reads SNHLY; CDR2 reads FYNNEI. Losses at the gene ends were 4 bases for V and 12 bases for J; bases not matched to a gene: 5. The CDR3 sequence is CASSARTSGWYF. For the CDR3, the DNA is TGTGCCAGCAGTGCCCGGACTAGCGGGTGGTACTTC.

Concerning this clonotype: With only one base between it and a far larger clone, this is likely a read error. The chain employs TRBV6-2 or TRBV6-3 and TRBJ1-1, with D possibly TRBD1 on 6 matching bases. Trimming took off 5 bases at V and 4 bases at J, with 14 bases between the two ends. Germline V CDR1 and CDR2: MNHEY, SVGEGT. This CDR3 has 14 residues. DNA for the CDR3: TGTGCCAGCAGTGAATCGAGCAGGGGCACTGAAGCTTTCTTT. Protein product: CASSESSRGTEAFF.

V usage is TRBV6-1 and J usage is TRBJ2-2, with D uncertain. Deletions cut 6 bases from V and 6 bases from J, with 11 bases between. CDR1 and CDR2 (germline): MNHNS, SASEGT. The CDR3 totals 13 residues. The CDR3 DNA reads TGTGCCAGCAGCCCAGACATGTCCGGGGAGCTGTTTTTT. Residues: CASSPDMSGELFF.

The chain is built from TRBV14 and TRBJ2-7; TRBD1 agrees at 8 bases. Germline CDR1 SGHDN, CDR2 FVKESK. Trimming at V came to 3 bases and at J to 3 bases, leaving 7 bases not matched to a gene. This CDR3 has 15 residues. The CDR3 nucleotides read TGTGCCAGCAGCCAGGGGCGGACAGGGATCTACGAGCAGTACTTC. Residues: CASSQGRTGIYEQYF.

On this clonotype: It is likely a read error: a sequence one base away is far more abundant. The chain joins TRBV3-1 to TRBJ2-7; D is possibly TRBD2 (6 bases). Gene TRBJ2-1 matches the end of the DNA better, so the J call may be wrong. Germline V gives CDR1 LGHDT, CDR2 YNNKEL (reference sequence). This CDR3 spans 17 amino acids. The CDR3 sequence: CANSQVLSRDSYNEQFF. CDR3 DNA: TGTGCCAACAGCCAAGTCCTCTCGCGGGACTCCTACAATGAGCAGTTCTTC.

With respect to this clonotype: A far larger clone is one base from this, pointing to a likely read error. The chain couples TRBV11-2 to TRBJ1-2, with D perhaps TRBD1 (6 bases). The V gene lost 6 bases and the J gene lost 4 bases, with 24 bases spanning the gap. The germline CDR1 and CDR2 sequences are SGHAT and FQNNGV. The CDR3 totals 17 residues. CDR3 nucleotide sequence: TGTGCCAGCAGTTACAAAACAACACCTACAGGGATCTATGGCTACACCTTC. Translation gives CASSYKTTPTGIYGYTF.

This clonotype was picked up many times. The chain recombines TRBV11-2 with TRBJ1-4; D possibly corresponds to TRBD1 (5 bases). The V gene lost 5 bases and the J gene lost 8 bases, with 21 bases spanning the gap. The CDR3 sequence is 16 residues long. CDR1 and CDR2 (germline): SGHAT, FQNNGV. CDR3 sequence: CASSLVVRGLGEKLFF. In DNA form, the CDR3 reads TGTGCCAGCAGCCTTGTTGTAAGGGGTTTAGGCGAAAAACTGTTTTTT.

In this sample, this clonotype is medium-sized (0.01 to 0.1%). V gene TRBV30 combines with J gene TRBJ2-7, with TRBD2 identical over 13 bases. The CDR3 extends over 15 amino acids. The V and J ends lost 2 bases and 4 bases, in that order; junction bases with no gene match: 5. Germline-derived CDR1 and CDR2 are GTSNPN and SVGIG (reference sequence). CDR3 sequence reads: CAWSPGLAGVYEQYF. Here the CDR3 DNA reads TGTGCCTGGAGTCCAGGACTAGCGGGAGTTTACGAGCAGTACTTC.

The chain uses TRBV12-3 or TRBV12-4 and TRBJ2-1; 11 bases map to TRBD2. This CDR3 has 19 amino acids. The V gene end was trimmed by 6 bases and the J gene end by 0 bases; junction bases not matched to a gene: 13. In DNA, the CDR3 is TGTGCCAGCAGCCCCTGTAGACTAGCGGGACTAAGCTCCTACAATGAGCAGTTCTTC. It is translated as CASSPCRLAGLSSYNEQFF.

The V call is TRBV6-6, the J call TRBJ1-5, with D uncertain. The CDR3 is 20 amino acids. Germline lookup yields CDR1 MNHNY and CDR2 SVGAGI (reference sequence). V lost 0 bases, J lost 3 bases, and 24 bases lay in between. The CDR3 protein is CASSYSIQSTALIFNQPQHF. The CDR3 coding sequence is TGTGCCAGCAGTTACTCGATTCAGAGTACGGCCCTTATATTCAATCAGCCCCAGCATTTT.

This clonotype was found many times. J is TRBJ2-1 and V is TRBV19, with D possibly being TRBD1 (5 bases). The CDR3 loop spans 16 amino acids. CDR1 LNHDA and CDR2 SQIVND come from the germline V gene (reference sequence). Trimming removed 0 bases at V and 2 bases at J, with 11 bases between. CDR3 bases: TGTGCCAGTAGTATAGAAGGGTCAGGGCCCTACAATGAGCAGTTCTTC. This translates into CASSIEGSGPYNEQFF.

J is TRBJ2-6 and V is TRBV28, with 7 bases identical to TRBD1. The CDR3 has 15 residues. Trimming cost V 8 bases and J 4 bases; bases outside gene matches: 8. Germline V gene data show CDR1 as MDHEN and CDR2 as SYDVKM. For the CDR3, the DNA is TGTGCCAGCGGTCCAGGGGGATCCGGGGCCAACGTCCTGACTTTC. Protein product: CASGPGGSGANVLTF.

This clonotype is termed medium-sized. The gene calls are TRBV5-1 and TRBJ2-7; maybe TRBD2 (5 bases). V was clipped by 4 bases and J by 7 bases, with 9 bases between them. The CDR3 consists of 11 residues. Germline V lookup: CDR1 SGHRS, CDR2 YFSETQ. CDR3: CASSLTGEQYF. CDR3 nucleotide sequence: TGCGCCAGCAGCCTTACGGGGGAGCAGTACTTC.

This clonotype was seen many times. The chain carries TRBV20-1 and TRBJ2-5; possible D gene TRBD1, 6 bases. CDR1 and CDR2 from the germline V gene are DFQATT and SNEGSKA (reference sequence). The CDR3 sequence is 13 residues long. The V gene lost 4 bases and the J gene lost 5 bases, with 14 bases spanning the gap. The CDR3 region is CSATLGAGETQYF. CDR3 DNA: TGCAGTGCTACCCTGGGGGCTGGGGAGACCCAGTACTTC.

This clonotype occurred many times. The gene calls are TRBV6-1 and TRBJ2-3, with D possibly TRBD1 on 6 matching bases. CDR1 and CDR2 from the germline V gene are MNHNS and SASEGT. The CDR3 length is 15 residues. V lost 7 bases to trimming and J lost 5 bases, with 19 bases between them. The CDR3 region is CASKLNEGERDTQYF. CDR3 DNA sequence: TGTGCCAGCAAATTAAATGAGGGGGAGCGAGATACGCAGTATTTT.